These T cell receptor beta chains were read from a single sample in a study of cytomegalovirus exposure and HLA in healthy donors. Here immunoSEQ multiplex PCR was the method, and the copy in TCRdb shows in-frame clones only, minus some. In the table there are 200,000 to 250,000 clones, about 80% of which are singletons. Source material: PBMCs. Receptors originate from a woman aged 40 to 50 in good health and CMV-seronegative. The CDR3 runs from the conserved cysteine through the conserved F or W. D genes are given only for firm matches. Only part of the rows carry a size: once, few, many, or a class if the clone is expanded.

TRBJ2-1,-,-,TRBV29-1,TGCAGCGTTCAAACCCCCTCCTCGCCACAAAGGTTCTTC,CSVQTPSSPQRFF
TRBJ2-3,-,-,TRBV28,TGTGCCAGCAGTTTATGGAGGGATACGCAGTATTTT,CASSLWRDTQYF
TRBJ1-3,-,-,TRBV30,TGTGCCTGGAGTTCCACTTTCGACAGGCTCTCTGGAAACACCATATATTTT,CAWSSTFDRLSGNTIYF
TRBJ1-1,once,-,TRBV19,TGTGCCAGTAGAGAGCAGGGTAACACTGAAGCTTTCTTT,CASREQGNTEAFF
TRBJ1-6,few,-,TRBV19,TGTGCCAGTAGTATCGGGGACAACGACCTTTCACCCCTCCACTTT,CASSIGDNDLSPLHF
TRBJ1-1,-,TRBD1,TRBV4-3,TGCGCCAGCAGCCAGACAGGGGCTGAAGCTTTCTTT,CASSQTGAEAFF
TRBJ2-2,-,TRBD2,TRBV5-6,TGTGCCAGCAGCTTGCCCGGGGGGGCCATGGGGAGGGAGCTGTTTTTT,CASSLPGGAMGRELFF
TRBJ2-3,-,TRBD2,TRBV4-2,TGTGCCAGCAGCCAACATTGGAGGGGCAGCGGGGGCGATACGCAGTATTTT,CASSQHWRGSGGDTQYF
TRBJ1-1,-,TRBD1,TRBV7-8,TGTGCCAGCAGCTTAGATTTTGGGACAGGTGAAGCTTTCTTT,CASSLDFGTGEAFF
TRBJ2-7,-,-,TRBV7-9,TGTGCCAGCAGCTCCCCAGCGGCCTACGAGCAGTACTTC,CASSSPAAYEQYF
TRBJ1-5,-,-,TRBV7-9,TGTGCCAGCAGCCCGGACGGGGACTATAGCAATCAGCCCCAGCATTTT,CASSPDGDYSNQPQHF
TRBJ2-5,-,-,TRBV7-6,TGTGCCAGCAGTCGGGACCAAGAGACCCAGTACTTC,CASSRDQETQYF
TRBJ2-7,-,TRBD2,TRBV2,TGTGCCAGCAGTGAGAATAGCGGGGGAACCCGGAACTACGAGCAGTACTTC,CASSENSGGTRNYEQYF
TRBJ2-7,-,-,TRBV7-9,TGTGCCAGCAGCTTAGTTGAGGGCTCCTACGAGCAGTACTTC,CASSLVEGSYEQYF
TRBJ2-2,-,TRBD2,TRBV6-1,TGTGCCAGCAGTGAACGGAGCGGGGGGGCCAACACCGGGGAGCTGTTTTTT,CASSERSGGANTGELFF
TRBJ2-2,once,-,TRBV9,TGTGCCAGCAGCGTGGGGCCCACCGGGGAGCTGTTTTTT,CASSVGPTGELFF
TRBJ2-5,once,TRBD2,TRBV5-1,TGCGCCAGCAGCCCAGCACGGGGGGGCGCAGGAGAGACCCAGTACTTC,CASSPARGGAGETQYF
TRBJ1-4,few,TRBD1,TRBV7-9,TGTGCCAGCAGCTCCCCGACAGGGATAGGTGAAAAACTGTTTTTT,CASSSPTGIGEKLFF
TRBJ2-2,-,TRBD1,TRBV5-1,TGCGCCAGCAGCTTGGTATCTCGACAGGGGAACACCGGGGAGCTGTTTTTT,CASSLVSRQGNTGELFF
TRBJ1-2,-,-,TRBV11-3,TGTGCCAGCAGCTCCCTAGGGAGGGGAGACTATGGCTACACCTTC,CASSSLGRGDYGYTF
TRBJ2-7,once,-,TRBV14,TGTGCCAGCAGCAAACGGACAGTCTTCCGCTCCCACGGTGACGAGCAGTACTTC,CASSKRTVFRSHGDEQYF
TRBJ1-2,-,TRBD1,TRBV9,TGTGCCAGCAGCGTAGGAGGAGGGTCAGGGGGCGCCGGGTATGGCTACACCTTC,CASSVGGGSGGAGYGYTF
TRBJ2-3,-,-,TRBV4-2,TGTGCCAGCAGCCAAGATTGGGCTAGCAGAAACACAGATACGCAGTATTTT,CASSQDWASRNTDTQYF
TRBJ2-1,few,-,TRBV2,TGTGCCAGCAGTGACGGGGGGCATGACAATGAGCAGTTCTTC,CASSDGGHDNEQFF
TRBJ2-3,-,-,TRBV5-1,TGCGCCAGCAGCTTGGAACCTACTAGCACAGATACGCAGTATTTT,CASSLEPTSTDTQYF
TRBJ1-2,-,TRBD1,TRBV6-5,TGTGCCAGCGCTACCGGGACAGGGTATGGCTACACCTTC,CASATGTGYGYTF
TRBJ1-1,-,TRBD1,TRBV6-5,TGTGCCAGCAGTTCTCGGACAGGGCTTGACACTGAAGCTTTCTTT,CASSSRTGLDTEAFF
TRBJ2-7,-,-,TRBV5-5,TGTGCCAGCAGCCTCACTAGCTCCTACGAGCAGTACTTC,CASSLTSSYEQYF
TRBJ1-1,-,-,TRBV4-3,TGCGCCAGCAGTCCATCCCAGGGAGGGGGTCGGCAGAACACTGAAGCTTTCTTT,CASSPSQGGGRQNTEAFF
TRBJ2-2,-,-,TRBV19,TGTGCCAGTAGTTGGGTAGGGGTGATAACGAACACCGGGGAGCTGTTTTTT,CASSWVGVITNTGELFF
TRBJ2-5,-,-,TRBV30,TGTGCCTGGAGTAATCTAGCTCAGGTAGAGACCCAGTACTTC,CAWSNLAQVETQYF